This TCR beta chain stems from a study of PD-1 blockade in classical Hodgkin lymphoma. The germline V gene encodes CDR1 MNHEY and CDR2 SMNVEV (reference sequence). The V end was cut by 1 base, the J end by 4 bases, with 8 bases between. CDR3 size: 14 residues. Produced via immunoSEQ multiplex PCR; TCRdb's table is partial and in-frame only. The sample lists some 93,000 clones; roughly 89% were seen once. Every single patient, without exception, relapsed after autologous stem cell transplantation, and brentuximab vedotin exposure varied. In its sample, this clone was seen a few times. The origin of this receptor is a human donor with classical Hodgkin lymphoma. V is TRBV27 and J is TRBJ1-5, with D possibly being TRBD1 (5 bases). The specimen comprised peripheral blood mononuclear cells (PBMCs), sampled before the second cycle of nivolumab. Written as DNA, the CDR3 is TGTGCCAGCAGTTTATGGCCAGGGAATCAGCCCCAGCATTTT. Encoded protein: CASSLWPGNQPQHF.